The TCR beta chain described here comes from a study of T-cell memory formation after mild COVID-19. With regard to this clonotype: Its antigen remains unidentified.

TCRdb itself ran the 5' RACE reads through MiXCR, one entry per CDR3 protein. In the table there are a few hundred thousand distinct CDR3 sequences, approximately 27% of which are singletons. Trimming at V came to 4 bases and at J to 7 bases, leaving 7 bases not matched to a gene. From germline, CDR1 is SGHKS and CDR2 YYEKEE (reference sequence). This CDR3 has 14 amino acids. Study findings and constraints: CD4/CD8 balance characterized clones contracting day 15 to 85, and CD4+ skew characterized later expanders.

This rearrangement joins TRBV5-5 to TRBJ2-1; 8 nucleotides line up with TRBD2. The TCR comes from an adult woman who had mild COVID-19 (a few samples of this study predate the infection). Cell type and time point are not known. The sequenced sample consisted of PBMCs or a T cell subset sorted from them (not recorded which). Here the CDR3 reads CASSPRGGGNEQFF. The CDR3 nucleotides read TGTGCCAGCAGCCCTCGGGGGGGCGGGAATGAGCAGTTCTTC.